This passage covers 28 T cell receptor beta chains from one sample sequenced in a study of STAT5B mutations in CD4+ large granular lymphocyte leukemia. Generated by immunoSEQ multiplex PCR, the TCRdb table keeps only in-frame clones and is missing some. The table lists 30,000 to 40,000 clones, 76% of them singletons, with roughly 7.7% in the top ten. Sequences were obtained from CD4+ T cells from blood buffy coats. Receptors originate from a human donor in good health.

In this sample, this clone turned up a few times. This sequence joins TRBV14 and TRBJ1-2; D not resolved. The germline gives CDR1 SGHDN, CDR2 FVKESK. Trimming shortened V by 4 bases and J by 4 bases, and 7 bases separated the two germline ends. The CDR3 loop spans 12 amino acids. The CDR3 DNA reads TGTGCCAGCAGCCGGGAGGGCTATGGCTACACCTTC. Residues: CASSREGYGYTF.

This sequence joins TRBV19 and TRBJ1-6; no clear D. The V gene lost 2 bases and the J gene lost 7 bases, with 9 bases spanning the gap. The CDR3 is 14 residues long. Germline CDR1 LNHDA, CDR2 SQIVND (reference sequence). The CDR3 here is CASSIQVVNSPLHF. DNA for the CDR3: TGTGCCAGTAGTATACAGGTGGTGAATTCACCCCTCCACTTT.

This clone was counted only a few times. The chain links TRBV19 to TRBJ1-5; 8 bases match TRBD1. The germline CDR1 and CDR2 sequences are LNHDA and SQIVND (reference sequence). CDR3 length equals 12 residues. The V segment lost 8 bases and the J segment 7 bases; nucleotides outside the gene matches: 4. The CDR3 coding sequence is TGTGCCAGTCAGGACAGGGCACAGCCCCAGCATTTT. As protein: CASQDRAQPQHF.

V usage is TRBV6-6 and J usage is TRBJ2-3; D is unresolved. Germline CDR1 and CDR2: MNHNY and SVGAGI (reference sequence). Trimming cost V 3 bases and J 5 bases, with 12 bases left between them. This CDR3 is built from 14 residues. This CDR3 reads CASSYSDAGDTQYF. In nucleotides, the CDR3 is TGTGCCAGCAGTTATTCGGACGCCGGAGATACGCAGTATTTT.

The chain is built from TRBV7-3 and TRBJ2-2; TRBD2 matches 12 bases. The germline V gene has CDR1 SGHTA and CDR2 FQGTGA. V dropped 4 bases and J dropped 5; count of bases not matched to a gene: 5. This CDR3 region has 16 residues. CDR3 loop: CASSYPTSGGTGELFF. The CDR3 DNA reads TGTGCCAGCAGCTACCCGACTAGCGGGGGTACCGGGGAGCTGTTTTTT.

J is TRBJ2-2 and V is TRBV6-6, with a possible D match to TRBD2 (6 bases). The CDR3 runs 16 residues. Deletions cut 5 bases from V and 4 bases from J, with 17 bases between. CDR1 is MNHNY, CDR2 SVGAGI, per germline (reference sequence). The CDR3 region has the DNA TGTGCCAGCAGTCAGGCCGCAGGGAGGATCACCGGGGAGCTGTTTTTT. Amino acids: CASSQAAGRITGELFF.

The genes are TRBV5-5 and TRBJ2-5; D is unresolved. The V gene lost 2 bases and the J gene lost 2 bases, with 10 bases spanning the gap. The length of the CDR3 is 14 residues. The germline V gene encodes CDR1 SGHKS and CDR2 YYEKEE (reference sequence). DNA for the CDR3: TGTGCCAGCAGCTTCGCCCAGAGGCAAGAGACCCAGTACTTC. Amino acid sequence: CASSFAQRQETQYF. Looking up the rest from reference TRBV5-5 and TRBJ2-5 gives the full variable domain: DAGVTQSPTHLIKTRGQQVTLRCSPISGHKSVSWYQQVLGQGPQFIFQYYEKEERGRGNFPDRFSARQFPNYSSELNVNALLLGDSALYLCASSFAQRQETQYFGPGTRLLVL.

J is TRBJ2-1 and V is TRBV19; D may be TRBD1 (5 bases). The V and J ends lost 7 bases and 2 bases respectively, with 15 bases between them. Per germline, CDR1 LNHDA and CDR2 SQIVND (reference sequence). This CDR3 has 15 amino acids. Here the CDR3 reads CASNKGAATYNEQFF. CDR3 DNA: TGTGCCAGTAACAAAGGGGCGGCCACCTACAATGAGCAGTTCTTC.

V is TRBV2 and J is TRBJ1-4; unclear D gene. The germline V gene encodes CDR1 SNHLY and CDR2 FYNNEI. There are 14 residues in the CDR3. V gave up 4 bases and J gave up 0 bases, with 6 bases separating them. The DNA of the CDR3 is TGTGCCAGCAGTGCGGAGGCAACTAATGAAAAACTGTTTTTT. This codes for CASSAEATNEKLFF. The full variable domain, rest sourced from reference TRBV2 and TRBJ1-4, is EPEVTQTPSHQVTQMGQEVILRCVPISNHLYFYWYRQILGQKVEFLVSFYNNEISEKSEIFDDQFSVERPDGSNFTLKIRSTKLEDSAMYFCASSAEATNEKLFFGSGTQLSVL.

This chain links TRBV6-1 with TRBJ2-2; D remains unclear. The V gene's germline CDR1 is MNHNS and CDR2 SASEGT. The CDR3 consists of 14 residues. V lost 4 bases and J 1 base, leaving 7 bases between the germline ends. The CDR3, as DNA: TGTGCCAGCAGTGTAGAACAGAACACCGGGGAGCTGTTTTTT. It is translated as CASSVEQNTGELFF.

This clone was seen only a few times. The V call is TRBV2, the J call TRBJ1-5; 9 nucleotides line up with TRBD1. The CDR3 extends over 14 amino acids. V lost 4 bases, J lost 8 bases, and 6 bases stayed unmatched. Per germline, CDR1 SNHLY and CDR2 FYNNEI. In nucleotides, the CDR3 is TGTGCCAGCAGTGGGGGACAGGGTAATAAGCCCCAGCATTTT. This gives the protein CASSGGQGNKPQHF. The full variable domain, its missing parts supplied by reference TRBV2 and TRBJ1-5, is EPEVTQTPSHQVTQMGQEVILRCVPISNHLYFYWYRQILGQKVEFLVSFYNNEISEKSEIFDDQFSVERPDGSNFTLKIRSTKLEDSAMYFCASSGGQGNKPQHFGDGTRLSIL.

The chain recombines TRBV5-4 with TRBJ1-2; tentatively, D is TRBD1 (6 bases). Germline V CDR1 and CDR2: SGHNT, YYREEE (reference sequence). The V end was cut by 3 bases, the J end by 6 bases, with 18 bases between. This CDR3 has 15 residues. The CDR3 here is CASSSGATGINGYTF. In DNA form, the CDR3 reads TGTGCCAGCAGCTCTGGTGCTACAGGGATTAATGGCTACACCTTC.

For the CDR3, the DNA is TGCGCCAGCAGCTTGGAACGGGCCTATAGTTTAGATACGCAGTATTTT. Translated: CASSLERAYSLDTQYF. V usage is TRBV5-1 and J usage is TRBJ2-3, with D unclear. The germline V and J ends were trimmed by 0 bases and 5 bases, with 16 bases remaining between them. This CDR3 spans 16 amino acids. The germline CDR1 and CDR2 sequences are SGHRS and YFSETQ. Complete variable domain (other parts from reference TRBV5-1 and TRBJ2-3): KAGVTQTPRYLIKTRGQQVTLSCSPISGHRSVSWYQQTPGQGLQFLFEYFSETQRNKGNFPGRFSGRQFSNSRSEMNVSTLELGDSALYLCASSLERAYSLDTQYFGPGTRLTVL.

The chain uses TRBV12-5 and TRBJ2-4, with 14 bases lining up with TRBD2. Trimming took 1 base from V and 10 from J; bases not matched to a gene: 3. Germline V gene data show CDR1 as LGHNT and CDR2 as FRNRAP. The CDR3 runs to 15 residues. The CDR3 bases are TGTGCTAGTGGTTTGGGACTAGCGGGGGGGGTGATTCAGTACTTC. Translated: CASGLGLAGGVIQYF.

This chain joins TRBV5-1 and TRBJ2-7; D unresolved. The CDR3 extends over 15 amino acids. Germline CDR1 reads SGHRS; CDR2 reads YFSETQ. Between the trimmed V and J ends, which lost 2 bases and 0 bases, there was a span of 12 bases. The DNA for the CDR3 is TGCGCCAGCAGCTTAAGGCCGGATCACTCCTACGAGCAGTACTTC. Protein sequence: CASSLRPDHSYEQYF.

The J gene is TRBJ1-4, the V gene TRBV4-3; possibly TRBD1 for D (5 bases). The germline gives CDR1 LGHNA, CDR2 YSLEER. The V end lost 4 bases, the J end lost 7 bases, and 10 bases lay between the germline ends. The CDR3 runs 13 residues. CDR3 in amino acids: CASSRTRGEKLFF. CDR3 in DNA: TGCGCCAGCAGCCGAACGAGGGGTGAAAAACTGTTTTTT.

The chain carries TRBV27 and TRBJ2-5; 13 nucleotides align to TRBD2. The CDR3 runs to 14 residues. V gave up 6 bases and J gave up 7 bases; unmatched junction bases: 5. Germline-derived CDR1 and CDR2 are MNHEY and SMNVEV (reference sequence). CDR3: CASRLAGGPGTQYF. The CDR3 DNA sequence: TGTGCCAGCAGACTAGCGGGAGGGCCCGGGACCCAGTACTTC.

The table lists this clone with a few counts. The chain combines TRBV19 with TRBJ1-5; D unclear. This CDR3 is built from 12 residues. The ends were cut back, 4 bases at V and 4 bases at J, with 5 bases in the middle. Germline values: CDR1 LNHDA, CDR2 SQIVND (reference sequence). The CDR3 here is CASSTENQPQHF. Written as DNA, the CDR3 is TGTGCCAGTAGTACCGAGAATCAGCCCCAGCATTTT.

The V call is TRBV9, the J call TRBJ2-3, with D possibly matching TRBD2 (5 bases). CDR1 SGDLS and CDR2 YYNGEE come from the germline V gene. The CDR3 runs to 16 residues. The V end lost 4 bases, the J end lost 0 bases, and 15 bases lay between the germline ends. The CDR3 sequence is CASSPEDLRSTDTQYF. The CDR3 DNA is TGTGCCAGCAGCCCGGAGGACCTGCGAAGCACAGATACGCAGTATTTT.

The chain is built from TRBV5-4 and TRBJ2-1; 11 bases map to TRBD2. With V trimmed by 4 bases and J by 7 bases, 7 bases remained unmatched. CDR1 is SGHNT, CDR2 YYREEE, per germline (reference sequence). This CDR3 region has 15 residues. The CDR3, as DNA: TGTGCCAGCAGCCAACTAGCGGGAGCCTGGAATGAGCAGTTCTTC. Its translation is CASSQLAGAWNEQFF.

There are a few counts of this clone. The chain uses TRBV7-8 and TRBJ1-5, with a weak D call TRBD1 (6 bases). Trimming removed 6 bases at V and 0 bases at J, with 12 bases between. CDR1 is SGHVS and CDR2 is FQNEAQ in the germline V gene. The CDR3 length is 15 residues. CDR3 nucleotide sequence: TGTGCCAGCAGGCCACAGGGTAATAGCAATCAGCCCCAGCATTTT. Its translation: CASRPQGNSNQPQHF.

The gene calls are TRBV7-2 and TRBJ2-7; possibly TRBD2 for D (6 bases). V was cut by 3 bases and J by 0 bases, with 9 bases left in between. Germline V gives CDR1 SGHTA, CDR2 FQGNSA. The CDR3 has 14 residues. The chain's CDR3 is CASSLISGSYEQYF. CDR3 DNA: TGTGCCAGCAGCTTGATTAGCGGCTCCTACGAGCAGTACTTC.

The chain has TRBV18 and TRBJ1-2, with D unclear. The CDR3 totals 16 residues. With 1 base removed from V and 3 bases from J, the gap between germline ends came to 15 bases. Germline V gene data show CDR1 as KGHSH and CDR2 as LQKENI. The CDR3 here is CASSPLDQRVYYGYTF. The CDR3 DNA is TGTGCCAGCTCACCACTGGATCAACGGGTATACTATGGCTACACCTTC.

V gene TRBV10-3 combines with J gene TRBJ1-5, with D hard to call. V was trimmed by 0 bases and J by 4 bases, leaving 7 bases between them. Germline V CDR1 and CDR2: ENHRY, SYGVKD. The CDR3 runs 14 residues. The DNA for the CDR3 is TGTGCCATCAGTGAGTCGGGTGGGAATCAGCCCCAGCATTTT. It specifies CAISESGGNQPQHF.

In this sample, this clone turned up a few times. The V gene is TRBV18, the J gene TRBJ2-4; the D gene is possibly TRBD1 (6 bases). V lost 3 bases and J lost 8, with 8 bases in between. The V gene's germline CDR1 is KGHSH and CDR2 LQKENI. This CDR3 is 12 amino acids long. The CDR3 sequence: CASSPSGDIQYF. As DNA, the CDR3 is TGTGCCAGCTCACCTTCAGGGGACATTCAGTACTTC.

The genes are TRBV11-2 and TRBJ1-1; possibly TRBD1 for D (5 bases). This CDR3 is 15 amino acids long. Germline V lookup: CDR1 SGHAT, CDR2 FQNNGV. V was clipped by 5 bases and J by 1 base, with 14 bases between them. The CDR3 spells CASSGWDGWNTEAFF. The CDR3, as DNA: TGTGCCAGCAGCGGGTGGGACGGATGGAACACTGAAGCTTTCTTT. The complete variable domain, with remaining parts taken from reference TRBV11-2 and TRBJ1-1, reads EAGVAQSPRYKIIEKRQSVAFWCNPISGHATLYWYQQILGQGPKLLIQFQNNGVVDDSQLPKDRFSAERLKGVDSTLKIQPAKLEDSAVYLCASSGWDGWNTEAFFGQGTRLTVV.

This chain links TRBV5-1 with TRBJ2-5; tentatively, D is TRBD1 or TRBD2 (5 bases each). CDR1 is SGHRS and CDR2 is YFSETQ in the germline V gene. The V end was cut by 2 bases, the J end by 5 bases, with 16 bases between. The CDR3 consists of 15 residues. The CDR3 nucleotides read TGCGCCAGCAGCTTCTCCCCAGGGAGACGGGAGACCCAGTACTTC. It codes for CASSFSPGRRETQYF.

This clone was picked up one time. This CDR3 reads CASSWTGAPFEAFF. The DNA of the CDR3 is TGTGCCAGCAGCTGGACAGGGGCCCCTTTTGAAGCTTTCTTT. The chain is built from TRBV7-2 and TRBJ1-1; 9 bases agree with TRBD1. The ends lost 4 bases at V and 7 bases at J; junction bases unmatched: 7. The CDR3 spans 14 residues. CDR1 is SGHTA and CDR2 is FQGNSA in the germline V gene.